The rows below give T cell receptor beta chains drawn from one sample of a study of T-cell memory formation after mild COVID-19. TCRdb itself ran the 5' RACE reads through MiXCR, one entry per CDR3 protein. The sample lists 450,000 or so distinct CDR3 sequences; roughly 23% were seen once. Input material: PBMCs or a T cell subset sorted from them (not recorded which). These receptors were collected from an adult woman who had mild COVID-19 (a few samples of this study predate the infection). Cell type and time point are not known. CDR3s include the opening cysteine and the closing phenylalanine or tryptophan. D genes are given only for firm matches. Only some rows state a clone size, as once, few, many or a class for expanded clones.

CDR3 protein: CASSFSGLAGRQETQYF; CDR3 DNA: TGTGCCAGCAGTTTCTCTGGGCTAGCGGGTCGGCAAGAGACCCAGTACTTC; D gene: TRBD2; clone size: .; V gene: TRBV12-3/TRBV12-4; J gene: TRBJ2-5
CDR3 protein: CASSGLGPRQNGEFF; CDR3 DNA: TGTGCCAGCAGCGGCTTGGGACCGCGACAGAACGGAGAGTTCTTC; D gene: .; clone size: few; V gene: TRBV5-5; J gene: TRBJ2-1
CDR3 protein: CASSGSGGLLSGNTIYF; CDR3 DNA: TGTGCCAGCAGCGGGTCGGGGGGCTTACTGTCTGGAAACACCATATATTTT; D gene: .; clone size: .; V gene: TRBV9; J gene: TRBJ1-3
CDR3 protein: CASGTGLGTEAFF; CDR3 DNA: TGTGCCAGTGGGACAGGGCTCGGCACTGAAGCTTTCTTT; D gene: TRBD1; clone size: .; V gene: TRBV6-1; J gene: TRBJ1-1
CDR3 protein: CASRVQGLYEQYF; CDR3 DNA: TGTGCCAGCAGGGTACAGGGACTATACGAGCAGTACTTC; D gene: .; clone size: few; V gene: TRBV6-1; J gene: TRBJ2-7
CDR3 protein: CASSPTWRALTTEAFF; CDR3 DNA: TGTGCCAGCAGTCCCACCTGGCGGGCCCTGACCACTGAAGCTTTCTTT; D gene: .; clone size: few; V gene: TRBV6-5; J gene: TRBJ1-1
CDR3 protein: CASSSQGALGETQYF; CDR3 DNA: TGTGCCAGCAGCTCACAGGGGGCACTGGGAGAGACCCAGTACTTC; D gene: TRBD1; clone size: few; V gene: TRBV7-3; J gene: TRBJ2-5
CDR3 protein: CASRQQNQPQHF; CDR3 DNA: TGTGCCAGCAGACAACAGAATCAGCCCCAGCATTTT; D gene: .; clone size: .; V gene: TRBV6-1; J gene: TRBJ1-5
CDR3 protein: CASSEVPSGPGTGELFF; CDR3 DNA: TGTGCCAGCAGTGAGGTCCCCAGCGGACCGGGCACCGGGGAGCTGTTTTTT; D gene: .; clone size: .; V gene: TRBV2; J gene: TRBJ2-2
CDR3 protein: CASSLAGVSTDTQYF; CDR3 DNA: TGTGCCAGCAGCTTAGCGGGAGTTAGCACAGATACGCAGTATTTT; D gene: .; clone size: many; V gene: TRBV7-9; J gene: TRBJ2-3
CDR3 protein: CASSRQGYNEQFF; CDR3 DNA: TGTGCCAGTAGTAGACAGGGTTACAATGAGCAGTTCTTC; D gene: TRBD1; clone size: .; V gene: TRBV19; J gene: TRBJ2-1
CDR3 protein: CASSQGVYNSPLHF; CDR3 DNA: TGTGCCAGCAGCCAAGGGGTGTATAATTCACCCCTCCACTTT; D gene: .; clone size: .; V gene: TRBV3-1; J gene: TRBJ1-6
CDR3 protein: CASSPGQDVDYGYTF; CDR3 DNA: TGCGCCAGCAGCCCGGGGCAGGACGTTGACTATGGCTACACCTTC; D gene: .; clone size: .; V gene: TRBV5-1; J gene: TRBJ1-2
CDR3 protein: CAIGGHSYEQYF; CDR3 DNA: TGTGCCATCGGGGGGCACTCCTACGAGCAGTACTTC; D gene: .; clone size: few; V gene: TRBV10-3; J gene: TRBJ2-7
CDR3 protein: CATSDLQGPYNEQFF; CDR3 DNA: TGTGCCACCAGTGATTTGCAAGGACCCTACAATGAGCAGTTCTTC; D gene: .; clone size: medium-sized; V gene: TRBV24-1; J gene: TRBJ2-1
CDR3 protein: CSARGQGLAGGGSYNEQFF; CDR3 DNA: TGCAGTGCTAGAGGGCAGGGACTAGCGGGAGGAGGCTCCTACAATGAGCAGTTCTTC; D gene: TRBD2; clone size: .; V gene: TRBV20-1; J gene: TRBJ2-1
CDR3 protein: CASSSYGTMLQETQYF; CDR3 DNA: TGTGCCAGCAGCTCCTACGGGACAATGTTACAAGAGACCCAGTACTTC; D gene: .; clone size: few; V gene: TRBV11-2; J gene: TRBJ2-5
CDR3 protein: CASSAPVPEQFF; CDR3 DNA: TGTGCCAGCAGTGCACCGGTTCCTGAGCAGTTCTTC; D gene: .; clone size: .; V gene: TRBV11-2; J gene: TRBJ2-1
CDR3 protein: CASSIKSLMNTEAFF; CDR3 DNA: TGTGCCAGCAGCATTAAGAGTCTCATGAACACTGAAGCTTTCTTT; D gene: .; clone size: .; V gene: TRBV3-1; J gene: TRBJ1-1
CDR3 protein: CASSSRLADNTGELFF; CDR3 DNA: TGTGCCAGCAGCTCGCGACTAGCGGACAACACCGGGGAGCTGTTTTTT; D gene: TRBD2; clone size: .; V gene: TRBV7-7; J gene: TRBJ2-2
CDR3 protein: CASSFSGKPQYF; CDR3 DNA: TGTGCCAGCAGCTTCTCAGGGAAGCCCCAGTACTTC; D gene: .; clone size: many; V gene: TRBV7-3; J gene: TRBJ2-5
CDR3 protein: CATSDVSGDRNEQFF; CDR3 DNA: TGTGCCACCAGTGACGTTAGCGGGGATCGGAATGAGCAGTTCTTC; D gene: TRBD2; clone size: .; V gene: TRBV24-1; J gene: TRBJ2-1
CDR3 protein: CASSEAGLGNNEQFF; CDR3 DNA: TGTGCCAGCAGTGAAGCGGGACTAGGAAACAATGAGCAGTTCTTC; D gene: TRBD2; clone size: few; V gene: TRBV2; J gene: TRBJ2-1
CDR3 protein: CASSQGGQGGQPQHF; CDR3 DNA: TGCGCCAGCAGCCAAGGGGGACAGGGTGGTCAGCCCCAGCATTTT; D gene: TRBD1; clone size: .; V gene: TRBV4-1; J gene: TRBJ1-5
CDR3 protein: CASSFGSGQGGSPLHF; CDR3 DNA: TGTGCCAGCAGTTTCGGTTCCGGACAGGGAGGTTCACCCCTCCACTTT; D gene: TRBD1; clone size: .; V gene: TRBV12-3/TRBV12-4; J gene: TRBJ1-6
CDR3 protein: CASSARVDRRNSPLHF; CDR3 DNA: TGTGCCAGCAGCGCGAGGGTGGACAGGAGGAATTCACCCCTCCACTTT; D gene: TRBD1; clone size: .; V gene: TRBV9; J gene: TRBJ1-6
CDR3 protein: CASSFGGANNEQFF; CDR3 DNA: TGTGCCAGCAGCTTTGGGGGAGCGAACAATGAGCAGTTCTTC; D gene: .; clone size: many; V gene: TRBV7-8; J gene: TRBJ2-1
CDR3 protein: CASSPNMGGPMNTEAFF; CDR3 DNA: TGCGCCAGCAGCCCAAACATGGGGGGGCCTATGAACACTGAAGCTTTCTTT; D gene: .; clone size: few; V gene: TRBV5-1; J gene: TRBJ1-1
CDR3 protein: CANRRASGNEQFF; CDR3 DNA: TGTGCCAACCGAAGGGCTAGCGGCAATGAGCAGTTCTTC; D gene: TRBD2; clone size: few; V gene: TRBV28; J gene: TRBJ2-1
CDR3 protein: CASSSPGTGKGEAFF; CDR3 DNA: TGTGCCAGTAGTTCCCCCGGGACAGGGAAGGGTGAAGCTTTCTTT; D gene: TRBD1; clone size: few; V gene: TRBV19; J gene: TRBJ1-1
CDR3 protein: CASSRAAGNSGANVLTF; CDR3 DNA: TGTGCCAGCAGCCGCGCAGCAGGGAACTCTGGGGCCAACGTCCTGACTTTC; D gene: .; clone size: .; V gene: TRBV7-3; J gene: TRBJ2-6
CDR3 protein: CASSLWRIGLAFNEQFF; CDR3 DNA: TGCGCCAGCAGCTTGTGGAGGATCGGACTAGCTTTCAATGAGCAGTTCTTC; D gene: TRBD2; clone size: .; V gene: TRBV5-1; J gene: TRBJ2-1
CDR3 protein: CASSLQQGYEQYF; CDR3 DNA: TGTGCCAGCAGTCTCCAACAGGGATACGAGCAGTACTTC; D gene: .; clone size: few; V gene: TRBV27; J gene: TRBJ2-7
CDR3 protein: CASNALAGGRNEQFF; CDR3 DNA: TGTGCCAGTAATGCCCTAGCGGGGGGGCGCAATGAGCAGTTCTTC; D gene: TRBD2; clone size: .; V gene: TRBV19; J gene: TRBJ2-1
CDR3 protein: CAWSVQANTEAFF; CDR3 DNA: TGTGCCTGGAGTGTACAGGCGAACACTGAAGCTTTCTTT; D gene: .; clone size: .; V gene: TRBV30; J gene: TRBJ1-1
CDR3 protein: CASSLSSGGTETQYF; CDR3 DNA: TGTGCCAGCAGCTTGTCAAGCGGAGGGACAGAGACCCAGTACTTC; D gene: .; clone size: few; V gene: TRBV7-8; J gene: TRBJ2-5
CDR3 protein: CASSEPSTDTQYF; CDR3 DNA: TGTGCCAGCAGTGAACCTAGCACAGATACGCAGTATTTT; D gene: .; clone size: .; V gene: TRBV6-1; J gene: TRBJ2-3
CDR3 protein: CASSGRSRINYGYTF; CDR3 DNA: TGTGCCAGCAGCGGAAGAAGCAGAATTAACTATGGCTACACCTTC; D gene: .; clone size: .; V gene: TRBV7-9; J gene: TRBJ1-2
CDR3 protein: CASRMMSVGGYEQYF; CDR3 DNA: TGCGCCAGCCGTATGATGTCAGTAGGGGGCTACGAGCAGTACTTC; D gene: .; clone size: .; V gene: TRBV4-1; J gene: TRBJ2-7
CDR3 protein: CASSQDLGTSGRGRDEQFF; CDR3 DNA: TGCGCCAGCAGCCAAGATCTTGGGACTAGCGGGAGAGGGAGGGATGAGCAGTTCTTC; D gene: TRBD2; clone size: .; V gene: TRBV4-3; J gene: TRBJ2-1
CDR3 protein: CSARDRGTVSYEQYF; CDR3 DNA: TGCAGTGCTAGAGATAGAGGGACGGTCTCCTACGAGCAGTACTTC; D gene: .; clone size: few; V gene: TRBV20-1; J gene: TRBJ2-7
CDR3 protein: CAISEVTGNYGYTF; CDR3 DNA: TGTGCCATCAGTGAGGTAACAGGGAACTATGGCTACACCTTC; D gene: .; clone size: .; V gene: TRBV10-3; J gene: TRBJ1-2
CDR3 protein: CASSQLGQGNSYEQYF; CDR3 DNA: TGTGCCAGCAGCCAATTAGGCCAGGGAAACTCCTACGAGCAGTACTTC; D gene: .; clone size: few; V gene: TRBV4-2; J gene: TRBJ2-7
CDR3 protein: CAWVGLADNEQFF; CDR3 DNA: TGTGCCTGGGTTGGACTAGCGGACAATGAGCAGTTCTTC; D gene: TRBD2; clone size: .; V gene: TRBV30; J gene: TRBJ2-1
CDR3 protein: CASSQRGSGANVLTF; CDR3 DNA: TGCGCCAGCAGCCAAAGGGGATCTGGGGCCAACGTCCTGACTTTC; D gene: .; clone size: few; V gene: TRBV4-1; J gene: TRBJ2-6
CDR3 protein: CSVAGTDQETQYF; CDR3 DNA: TGCAGCGTTGCGGGGACAGACCAAGAGACCCAGTACTTC; D gene: TRBD1; clone size: .; V gene: TRBV29-1; J gene: TRBJ2-5
CDR3 protein: CASRVAHGTGSDYTF; CDR3 DNA: TGTGCCAGCAGAGTAGCCCATGGGACAGGGTCTGACTACACCTTC; D gene: TRBD1; clone size: few; V gene: TRBV6-2/TRBV6-3; J gene: TRBJ1-2
CDR3 protein: CASSLGQGPWETQYF; CDR3 DNA: TGTGCCAGCAGCCTAGGACAGGGTCCCTGGGAGACCCAGTACTTC; D gene: TRBD1; clone size: few; V gene: TRBV7-9; J gene: TRBJ2-5
CDR3 protein: CASSLLTGGYEQYF; CDR3 DNA: TGTGCCAGCAGCTTACTGACAGGGGGCTACGAGCAGTACTTC; D gene: TRBD1; clone size: .; V gene: TRBV11-2; J gene: TRBJ2-7
CDR3 protein: CASSQGTSGGGEQYF; CDR3 DNA: TGCGCCAGCAGCCAAGGGACTAGCGGGGGTGGGGAGCAGTACTTC; D gene: TRBD2; clone size: .; V gene: TRBV4-1; J gene: TRBJ2-7
CDR3 protein: CASSDLGAYEQYF; CDR3 DNA: TGTGCCAGCAGTGATCTTGGGGCTTACGAGCAGTACTTC; D gene: .; clone size: .; V gene: TRBV6-1; J gene: TRBJ2-7
CDR3 protein: CASRLLNQPQHF; CDR3 DNA: TGTGCCAGCAGGTTACTAAATCAGCCCCAGCATTTT; D gene: .; clone size: .; V gene: TRBV6-1; J gene: TRBJ1-5
CDR3 protein: CASSLSAGSVDGYTF; CDR3 DNA: TGTGCCAGCAGCTTATCGGCGGGGAGTGTTGATGGCTACACCTTC; D gene: .; clone size: few; V gene: TRBV7-3; J gene: TRBJ1-2
CDR3 protein: CASLRLTANYGYTF; CDR3 DNA: TGTGCCAGCCTCCGGTTGACGGCTAACTATGGCTACACCTTC; D gene: .; clone size: few; V gene: TRBV7-9; J gene: TRBJ1-2
CDR3 protein: CASSLSPSRGEQYF; CDR3 DNA: TGTGCCAGCAGCCTCTCCCCATCTCGAGGGGAGCAGTACTTC; D gene: .; clone size: few; V gene: TRBV7-2; J gene: TRBJ2-7
CDR3 protein: CASSVSGTQYF; CDR3 DNA: TGTGCCAGCAGCGTCAGTGGGACCCAGTACTTC; D gene: .; clone size: .; V gene: TRBV14; J gene: TRBJ2-5
CDR3 protein: CASRRGGSGANVLTF; CDR3 DNA: TGTGCCAGCAGGCGCGGTGGCTCTGGGGCCAACGTCCTGACTTTC; D gene: .; clone size: once; V gene: TRBV6-1; J gene: TRBJ2-6
CDR3 protein: CASSVAQAETQYF; CDR3 DNA: TGTGCCAGCAGCGTAGCACAGGCAGAGACCCAGTACTTC; D gene: .; clone size: .; V gene: TRBV9; J gene: TRBJ2-5
CDR3 protein: CARSSGRVQETQYF; CDR3 DNA: TGTGCCAGAAGCAGCGGAAGGGTCCAAGAGACCCAGTACTTC; D gene: .; clone size: .; V gene: TRBV5-5; J gene: TRBJ2-5